This TCR beta chain was observed in a study of T cells in women clearing cervical HPV infection (dated 2018 in TCRdb). In terms of the full investigation: Cases were about 25 women with histologically confirmed HPV16-related CIN3 or worse, including a couple of invasive cancers. Controls were 25 or so women whose single incident HPV16 infection cleared within 12 months without precancer or cancer developing. Cases and controls were matched on year of sample collection and on age within five years. Median age was roughly 32 years in cases versus roughly 40 in controls, and baseline characteristics did not differ significantly. Among cases, blood sampling occurred a median of roughly 160 days after lesion detection, with an interquartile range of roughly 90 to 200 days. Blood from cases was collected at the visit where the lesion was first found, while blood from controls was collected once the infection could no longer be detected. An exploratory proof-of-principle case-control study, nested within the Guanacaste HPV Natural History Study in Costa Rica, was conducted to compare TCR repertoires across cervical HPV16 outcomes. In the parent cohort, some 10,000 women aged 18 or older were enrolled in Guanacaste, Costa Rica, during about 1993 to 1995 and then followed for 7 to 8 years. HLA typing was available for only a few women, so HLA type could not be excluded as a confounder. Five blinded duplicates per group were added as quality controls, giving 60 or so samples: 50 or so participants and 10 replicates. What the work shows at the level of the full study, not this receptor alone: Cases had lower TRBV6-7 relative abundance than controls (approximately 0.1% versus 0.16%; Bonferroni P = 0.0008). The cross-sectional design could not show whether associations preceded infection or resulted from it; effector/memory subsets and HPV-specific T cells were not isolated. Across sequencing depths, CIN3+ cases showed significantly higher TCR repertoire richness than controls, but evenness did not differ between the groups. Random forest classifiers that combined richness and V gene abundances separated cases from controls with an estimated AUC of under 0.85. Because the number of T cells in each sample was unknown, differences in richness could reflect differing T-cell content rather than repertoire biology.

The CDR3 holds 15 amino acids from the cysteine to the phenylalanine. The 36 bases shown cover part of the CDR3, and their frame starts at base 1. Trimming takes 7 bases off V and 5 bases off J; junction bases not matched to a gene: 5. TCR beta CDR3 regions were amplified by multiplex PCR from an average of roughly 1,200 ng genomic DNA per sample using the immunoSEQ assay. To correct primer bias, the assay used a complete synthetic TCR repertoire to set an amplification baseline. The amplicons were sequenced using the Illumina platform. Processing in the source paper ran as follows. Error correction of the sequences involved clustering with frequency ratios plus a modified nearest-neighbor algorithm, after which the sequences were analyzed in the immunoSEQ Analyzer using IMGT gene definitions. TCR richness and evenness were averaged over 20 rarefaction repeats at each rarefaction depth, excluding samples with fewer sequences than the depth. V, D and J gene relative abundances were compared between groups with Wilcoxon rank sum tests, applying FDR correction. Blinded duplicates gave an intraclass correlation of around 95% for TCR richness and an average of around 83% across over 55 gene segments. TCRdb re-hosts the immuneACCESS table, in-frame sequences only. Its copies lack some clones; in the studies checked, an unresolved V gene accounts for under half of them, and the cause for the rest is not known. Clone size and the V and J calls come from that table; the DNA yielded D and trimming. The table kept for this sample lists more than 15,000 clones. Clones ranked in the top ten supply about an eighth of the sample.

About this clone itself: Its antigen is currently not known. The read halts 3 residues ahead of the CDR3 end, with the missing end drawn from the germline J gene.

Every participant had a single incident cervical HPV16 infection, and women with prevalent HPV16 infections were excluded. Cervical HPV DNA was detected with MY09/MY11 PCR, and genotyping was done by dot-blot hybridization. Roughly 15 mL of heparinized blood were centrifuged, and the buffy coat was aliquoted, frozen at -30°C, then stored at -80°C. QIAGEN kits were used to extract genomic DNA from the buffy coat specimens. This sequence originates from a woman between 18 and 75 years old with a cervical HPV16 infection that either progressed to CIN3+ or cleared (not recorded which). Recombination joined TRBV12-3 or TRBV12-4 with TRBJ2-1, with TRBD2 matching 13 junction bases. The sequenced sample consisted of blood buffy coat. The CDR3 in this case is CASNLGLAGNNEQFF. The sequenced CDR3 bases are TGTGCCAGCAACTTGGGACTAGCGGGGAACAATGAG.